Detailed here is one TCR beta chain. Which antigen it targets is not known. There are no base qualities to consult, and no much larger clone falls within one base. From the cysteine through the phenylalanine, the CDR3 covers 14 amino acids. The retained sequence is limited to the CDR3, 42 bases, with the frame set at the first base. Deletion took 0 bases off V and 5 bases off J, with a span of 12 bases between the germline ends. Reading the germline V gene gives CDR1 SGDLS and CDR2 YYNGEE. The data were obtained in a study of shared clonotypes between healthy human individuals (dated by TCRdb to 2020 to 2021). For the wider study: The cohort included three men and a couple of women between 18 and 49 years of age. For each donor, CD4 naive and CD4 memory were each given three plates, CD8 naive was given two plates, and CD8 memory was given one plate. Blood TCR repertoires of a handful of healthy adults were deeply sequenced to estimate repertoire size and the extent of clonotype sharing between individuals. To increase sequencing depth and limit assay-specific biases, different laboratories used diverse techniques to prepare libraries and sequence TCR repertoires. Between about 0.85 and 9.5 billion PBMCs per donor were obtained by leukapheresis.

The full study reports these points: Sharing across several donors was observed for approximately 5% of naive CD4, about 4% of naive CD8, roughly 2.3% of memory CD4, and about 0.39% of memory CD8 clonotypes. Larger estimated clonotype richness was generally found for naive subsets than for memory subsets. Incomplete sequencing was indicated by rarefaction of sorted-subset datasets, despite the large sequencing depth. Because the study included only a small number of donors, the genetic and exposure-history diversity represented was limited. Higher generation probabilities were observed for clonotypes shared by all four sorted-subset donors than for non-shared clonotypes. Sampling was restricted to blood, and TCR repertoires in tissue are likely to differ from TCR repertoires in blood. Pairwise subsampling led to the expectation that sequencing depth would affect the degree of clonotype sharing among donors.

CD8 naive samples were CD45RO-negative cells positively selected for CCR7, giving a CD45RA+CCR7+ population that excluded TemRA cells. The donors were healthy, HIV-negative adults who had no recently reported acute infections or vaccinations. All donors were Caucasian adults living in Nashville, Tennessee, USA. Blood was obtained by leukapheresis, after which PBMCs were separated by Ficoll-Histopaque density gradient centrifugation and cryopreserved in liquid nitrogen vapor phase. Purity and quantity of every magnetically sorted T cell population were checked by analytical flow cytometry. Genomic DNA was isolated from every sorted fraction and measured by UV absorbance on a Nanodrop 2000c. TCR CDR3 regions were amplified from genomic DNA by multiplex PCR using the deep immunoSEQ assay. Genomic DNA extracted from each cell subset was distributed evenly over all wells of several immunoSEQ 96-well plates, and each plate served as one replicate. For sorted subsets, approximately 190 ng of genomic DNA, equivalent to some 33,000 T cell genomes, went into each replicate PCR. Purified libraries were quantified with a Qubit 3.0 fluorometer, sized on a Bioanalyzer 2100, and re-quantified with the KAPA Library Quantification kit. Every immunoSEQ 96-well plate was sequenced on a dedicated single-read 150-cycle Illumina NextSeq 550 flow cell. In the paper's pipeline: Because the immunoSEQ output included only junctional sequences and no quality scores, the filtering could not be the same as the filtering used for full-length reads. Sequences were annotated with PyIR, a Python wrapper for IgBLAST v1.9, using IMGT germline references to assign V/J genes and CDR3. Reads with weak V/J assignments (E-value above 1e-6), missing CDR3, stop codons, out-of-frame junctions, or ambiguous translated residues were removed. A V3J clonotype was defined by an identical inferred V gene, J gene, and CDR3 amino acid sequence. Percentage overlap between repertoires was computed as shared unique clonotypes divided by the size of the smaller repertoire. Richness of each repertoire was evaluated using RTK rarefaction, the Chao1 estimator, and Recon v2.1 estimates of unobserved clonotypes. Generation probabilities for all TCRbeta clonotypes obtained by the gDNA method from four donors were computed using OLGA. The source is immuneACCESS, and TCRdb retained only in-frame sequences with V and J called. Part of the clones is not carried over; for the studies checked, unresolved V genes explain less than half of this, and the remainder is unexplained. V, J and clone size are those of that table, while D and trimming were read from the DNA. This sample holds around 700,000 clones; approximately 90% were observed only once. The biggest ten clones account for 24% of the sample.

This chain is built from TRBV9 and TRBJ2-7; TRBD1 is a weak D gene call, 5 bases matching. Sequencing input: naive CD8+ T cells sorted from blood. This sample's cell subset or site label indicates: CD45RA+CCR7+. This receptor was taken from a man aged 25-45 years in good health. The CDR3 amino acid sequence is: CASSVEGLGDEQYF. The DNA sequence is TGTGCCAGCAGCGTAGAGGGGCTCGGCGACGAGCAGTACTTC.